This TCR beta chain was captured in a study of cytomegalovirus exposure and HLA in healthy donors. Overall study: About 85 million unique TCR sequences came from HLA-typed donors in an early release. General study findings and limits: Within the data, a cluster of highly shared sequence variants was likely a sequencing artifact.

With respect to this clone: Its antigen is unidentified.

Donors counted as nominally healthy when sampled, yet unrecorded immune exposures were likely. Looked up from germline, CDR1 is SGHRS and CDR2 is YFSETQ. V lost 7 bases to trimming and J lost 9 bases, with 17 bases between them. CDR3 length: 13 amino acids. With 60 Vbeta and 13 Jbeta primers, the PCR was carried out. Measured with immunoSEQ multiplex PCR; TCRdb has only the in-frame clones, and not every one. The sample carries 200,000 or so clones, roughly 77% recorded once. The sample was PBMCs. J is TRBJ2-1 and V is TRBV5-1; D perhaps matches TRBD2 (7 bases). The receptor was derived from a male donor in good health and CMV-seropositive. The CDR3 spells CASSPGGLGEQFF. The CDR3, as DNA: TGCGCCAGCTCTCCCGGGGGGCTGGGTGAGCAGTTCTTC.